The 32 T cell receptor beta chains in this list originate from one sample, sequenced in a study of response to subunit inactivated influenza vaccine. TCRdb redid the calling of the RT-PCR reads with MiXCR, one entry per CDR3 protein. The sample lists about 530,000 distinct CDR3 sequences, around 11% occurring once. Sequencing used PBMCs from blood, obtained on the day of vaccination. All receptors come from a man between 50 and 59 years old who received an inactivated influenza vaccine.

This clonotype was seen only once. The V and J genes are TRBV15 and TRBJ1-2, with TRBD1 matching 8 bases. V lost 0 bases to trimming and J lost 8 bases; unmatched junction nucleotides: 11. Germline V lookup: CDR1 LNHNV, CDR2 YYDKDF (reference sequence). The length of the CDR3 is 16 residues. For the CDR3, the DNA is TGTGCCACCAGCAGAGATAGGGGACAGGCCGGGGGCGGCTACACCTTC. Its protein product is CATSRDRGQAGGGYTF. Full variable domain (remainder filled in from reference TRBV15 and TRBJ1-2): DAMVIQNPRYQVTQFGKPVTLSCSQTLNHNVMYWYQQKSSQAPKLLFHYYDKDFNNEADTPDNFQSRRPNTSFCFLDIRSPGLGDTAMYLCATSRDRGQAGGGYTFGSGTRLTVV.

The V gene is TRBV4-3, the J gene TRBJ2-7; the D call may be TRBD1 or TRBD2 (6 bases each). This CDR3 region has 13 residues. Germline-derived CDR1 and CDR2 are LGHNA and YSLEER. Deletions cut 5 bases from V and 5 bases from J, with 13 bases between. The CDR3 here is CASSATGADEQYF. For the CDR3, the DNA is TGCGCCAGCAGCGCCACGGGGGCCGACGAGCAGTACTTC.

This clonotype was seen more than once but under ten times. The V call is TRBV25-1, the J call TRBJ2-5; D remains unclear. This CDR3 has 13 amino acids. The V end lost 5 bases, the J end lost 2 bases, and 9 bases lay between the germline ends. Germline CDR1 is MGHDK and CDR2 is SYGVNS. The CDR3 nucleotides read TGTGCCAGCAGTTGGAGCCGACAAGAGACCCAGTACTTC. This codes for CASSWSRQETQYF.

This clonotype has just a few counts. This sequence joins TRBV12-3 or TRBV12-4 and TRBJ2-7, with D possibly TRBD2 on 7 matching bases. Trimming removed 5 bases from V and 7 bases from J, with 15 bases in between. There are 13 residues in the CDR3. In DNA form, the CDR3 reads TGTGCCAGCAGTGCGGGGGCCCAAGAAGAGCAGTACTTC. Protein: CASSAGAQEEQYF.

This clonotype was seen at least ten times. The rearrangement uses TRBV18 and TRBJ2-7; possibly TRBD1 for D (6 bases). This CDR3 region has 13 residues. The germline gives CDR1 KGHSH, CDR2 LQKENI. V lost 8 bases, J lost 2 bases, and 13 bases lay in between. CDR3 in amino acids: CASSPAGAYEQYF. The CDR3 region has the DNA TGTGCCAGCAGCCCCGCAGGGGCCTACGAGCAGTACTTC.

The V call is TRBV11-2, the J call TRBJ1-5; 11 nucleotides line up with TRBD1. The CDR3 loop spans 15 amino acids. The germline V gene encodes CDR1 SGHAT and CDR2 FQNNGV. V shed 3 bases and J 7 bases; nucleotides not matched to a gene: 5. The CDR3 sequence is CASSFGTGGRQPQHF. DNA of the CDR3: TGTGCCAGCAGCTTCGGGACAGGGGGAAGGCAGCCCCAGCATTTT.

This clonotype was counted a single time. The chain employs TRBV12-3 or TRBV12-4 and TRBJ2-1; the D is unclear. Trimming took 4 bases from V and 16 from J, leaving 17 bases between them. This CDR3 is built from 12 residues. The CDR3 region has the DNA TGTGCCAGCAGTTCCGGGCCCCCCGTAGGATTCTTC. The encoded protein is CASSSGPPVGFF.

The chain carries TRBV6-5 and TRBJ2-3; possibly TRBD1 or TRBD2 for D (5 bases each). Trimming removed 2 bases from V and 0 bases from J, with 12 bases in between. In germline, CDR1 is MNHEY, CDR2 SVGAGI. The CDR3 contains 16 residues. DNA for the CDR3: TGTGCCAGCAGTTACAATGGGGACCTTAGCACAGATACGCAGTATTTT. It is translated as CASSYNGDLSTDTQYF.

This clonotype was counted only a few times. This chain links TRBV20-1 with TRBJ1-2; 7 bases align to TRBD1. The CDR3 is 14 amino acids. Germline V lookup: CDR1 DFQATT, CDR2 SNEGSKA (reference sequence). V shed 3 bases, J shed 4 bases, and the junction held 8 bases outside the gene matches. Here the CDR3 reads CSARTGTAGYGYTF. Here the CDR3 DNA reads TGCAGTGCTAGGACCGGGACAGCAGGCTATGGCTACACCTTC.

This clonotype showed up just a few times. The rearrangement uses TRBV28 and TRBJ2-7; D uncertain. Germline-derived CDR1 and CDR2 are MDHEN and SYDVKM. The CDR3 runs 13 residues. V lost 11 bases to trimming and J lost 0 bases, with 14 bases between them. CDR3 in DNA: TGTGCCTGCTCTTTGAGGAGCTCCTACGAGCAGTACTTC. Translated: CACSLRSSYEQYF.

Many counts were recorded for this clonotype. V usage is TRBV19 and J usage is TRBJ1-1, with D possibly TRBD1 on 6 matching bases. V dropped 6 bases and J dropped 0 bases, with 11 bases sitting between them. This CDR3 spans 14 amino acids. CDR1 LNHDA and CDR2 SQIVND come from the germline V gene (reference sequence). The CDR3: CASSWQGMNTEAFF. In nucleotides, the CDR3 is TGTGCCAGTAGCTGGCAGGGGATGAACACTGAAGCTTTCTTT.

This clonotype was recorded many times. One end of the junction varies from germline; a read error may be responsible. The rearrangement joins TRBV15 to TRBJ2-7; D unclear. The CDR3 is 13 amino acids. Germline V CDR1 and CDR2: LNHNV, YYDKDF (reference sequence). The CDR3 region is CATSSVGADPQSF. CDR3 nucleotides: TGTGCCACCAGCAGCGTTGGAGCAGACCCTCAATCCTTC.

The chain has TRBV19 and TRBJ2-6; D remains ambiguous. The CDR3 length is 16 residues. The germline gives CDR1 LNHDA, CDR2 SQIVND (reference sequence). V was pared by 4 bases and J by 0 bases, with 10 bases between. The CDR3 region is CASSTNRFSGANVLTF. In DNA, the CDR3 is TGTGCCAGTAGTACAAACCGTTTCTCTGGGGCCAACGTCCTGACTTTC.

The chain links TRBV12-3 or TRBV12-4 to TRBJ1-2, with unresolved D. The CDR3 totals 13 residues. V was trimmed by 6 bases and J by 2 bases, leaving 10 bases between them. DNA of the CDR3: TGTGCCAGCAGCCTACAATCGAACTATGGCTACACCTTC. It translates to CASSLQSNYGYTF.

The chain is built from TRBV6-2 or TRBV6-3 and TRBJ1-5, with 7 bases lining up with TRBD1. Unmatched junction bases numbered 8, after V lost 0 bases and J lost 0 bases. Per germline, CDR1 MNHEY and CDR2 SVGEGT. The CDR3 is made up of 18 amino acids. CDR3: CASSYSQGTLYSNQPQHF. CDR3 bases: TGTGCCAGCAGTTACTCACAGGGGACATTATATAGCAATCAGCCCCAGCATTTT.

V gene TRBV18 combines with J gene TRBJ2-7, with a weak D call TRBD2 (5 bases). The V and J ends lost 6 bases and 5 bases respectively, with 23 bases between them. This CDR3 has 16 residues. Germline V gives CDR1 KGHSH, CDR2 LQKENI. The CDR3 DNA reads as TGTGCCAGCTCCCAAGCGACGGGGATTGTTCCAGACGAGCAGTACTTC. Protein: CASSQATGIVPDEQYF.

CDR3 loop: CASSYVRGSDYGYTF. CDR3 DNA sequence: TGTGCCAGCAGTTACGTGCGGGGGTCGGACTATGGCTACACCTTC. The chain links TRBV6-2 or TRBV6-3 to TRBJ1-2, with TRBD1 as a possible D gene (5 bases). The CDR3 covers 15 residues. The germline gives CDR1 MNHEY, CDR2 SVGEGT. Between the trimmed V and J ends, which lost 2 bases and 3 bases, there was a span of 13 bases.

This clonotype was recorded at least ten times. This chain links TRBV6-6 with TRBJ2-3; D is possibly TRBD2 (6 bases). The CDR3 extends over 13 amino acids. Germline V gives CDR1 MNHNY, CDR2 SVGAGI (reference sequence). Trimming cost V 5 bases and J 0 bases, with 6 bases left between them. CDR3 protein: CASSAGSTDTQYF. The CDR3 nucleotides read TGTGCCAGCAGTGCGGGGAGCACAGATACGCAGTATTTT.

The chain's CDR3 is CASSPFWGENSPLHF. CDR3 in DNA: TGTGCCAGCAGCCCCTTTTGGGGGGAGAATTCACCCCTCCACTTT. The chain recombines TRBV11-2 with TRBJ1-6; TRBD1 might be the D (5 bases). V lost 5 bases and J 7 bases, leaving 15 bases between the germline ends. Germline V gives CDR1 SGHAT, CDR2 FQNNGV. The CDR3 is 15 residues long.

This clonotype occurred many times. The chain recombines TRBV4-3 with TRBJ2-2, with 9 bases that match TRBD1. CDR1 is LGHNA and CDR2 is YSLEER in the germline V gene. CDR3 length: 18 amino acids. V shed 3 bases and J 1 base; nucleotides not matched to a gene: 9. CDR3 coding DNA: TGCGCCAGCAGCCACGCATATTACAGGGGGCTGAACACCGGGGAGCTGTTTTTT. This codes for CASSHAYYRGLNTGELFF.

This clonotype was detected many times. V is TRBV5-1 and J is TRBJ2-7, with TRBD1 identical over 8 bases. Trimming took 3 bases from V and 2 from J; bases not matched to a gene: 4. This CDR3 contains 14 residues. The V gene's germline CDR1 is SGHRS and CDR2 YFSETQ. The CDR3 loop reads CASSSWTGTYEQYF. The CDR3 region has the DNA TGCGCCAGCAGCTCATGGACAGGGACCTACGAGCAGTACTTC. Filled out from reference TRBV5-1 and TRBJ2-7, the complete variable domain reads KAGVTQTPRYLIKTRGQQVTLSCSPISGHRSVSWYQQTPGQGLQFLFEYFSETQRNKGNFPGRFSGRQFSNSRSEMNVSTLELGDSALYLCASSSWTGTYEQYFGPGTRLTVT.

In this sample, this clonotype turned up a few times. CDR3 coding DNA: TGTGCCAGCAGGCCGCCCCAGGGGCCCCAAGAGACCCAGTACTTC. It is translated as CASRPPQGPQETQYF. The chain joins TRBV6-2 or TRBV6-3 to TRBJ2-5; maybe TRBD1 (6 bases). Trimming cost V 6 bases and J 1 base, with 15 bases left between them. The germline V gene has CDR1 MNHEY and CDR2 SVGEGT. The CDR3 is 15 amino acids.

This clonotype was counted between two and nine times. The chain joins TRBV7-9 to TRBJ2-3; TRBD1 agrees at 7 bases. Germline V gives CDR1 SEHNR, CDR2 FQNEAQ (reference sequence). Trimming removed 7 bases from V and 4 bases from J; junction bases left unmatched: 14. CDR3 length: 16 residues. The CDR3 nucleotides are TGTGCCAGCAATGGATGGCCGGGACAGAAGGCAGATACGCAGTATTTT. Its translation is CASNGWPGQKADTQYF.

This sequence joins TRBV29-1 and TRBJ1-3; D is possibly TRBD1 (5 bases). CDR1 and CDR2 (germline): SQVTM, ANQGSEA. Trimming cost V 6 bases and J 4 bases, with 10 bases left between them. The CDR3 sequence is 12 residues long. The CDR3: CSVRDSGNTIYF. As DNA, the CDR3 is TGCAGCGTGAGGGACTCCGGAAACACCATATATTTT.

This clonotype was seen a handful of times. This sequence joins TRBV20-1 and TRBJ1-1; unclear D gene. The germline V gene has CDR1 DFQATT and CDR2 SNEGSKA (reference sequence). V was shortened by 0 bases and J by 7 bases, with 6 bases between the two germline ends. The CDR3 runs 11 residues. CDR3 sequence: CSARDMVEAFF. Here the CDR3 DNA reads TGCAGTGCTAGAGATATGGTTGAAGCTTTCTTT.

V is TRBV6-2 or TRBV6-3 and J is TRBJ2-1; a possible D gene is TRBD1 (6 bases). The CDR3 runs 13 residues. The germline V gene encodes CDR1 MNHEY and CDR2 SVGEGT. Trimming took 4 bases from V and 7 from J, leaving 11 bases between them. The CDR3: CASSFSGVNEQFF. CDR3 nucleotides: TGTGCCAGCAGTTTTTCAGGGGTAAATGAGCAGTTCTTC.

This clonotype was seen a handful of times. The chain employs TRBV7-2 and TRBJ1-3; D is unresolved. Trimming took 2 bases from V and 0 from J, leaving 8 bases between them. CDR1 and CDR2 (germline): SGHTA, FQGNSA. CDR3 length: 15 amino acids. CDR3 protein: CASSLIPDSGNTIYF. Written as DNA, the CDR3 is TGTGCCAGCAGCTTAATACCGGACTCTGGAAACACCATATATTTT.

The V gene is TRBV20-1, the J gene TRBJ2-2; weak D call: TRBD1 (6 bases). Germline loops: CDR1 DFQATT, CDR2 SNEGSKA (reference sequence). With 6 bases removed from V and 8 bases from J, the gap between germline ends came to 16 bases. The CDR3 is 13 residues long. The CDR3 region is CSAKDTGFGELFF. CDR3 DNA sequence: TGCAGTGCGAAGGACACAGGGTTTGGGGAGCTGTTTTTT.

This chain links TRBV19 with TRBJ2-1; no clear D gene. Germline V lookup: CDR1 LNHDA, CDR2 SQIVND (reference sequence). This CDR3 has 15 residues. V lost 7 bases and J lost 8, with 21 bases in between. In nucleotides, the CDR3 is TGTGCCAGTATGTCTGGGCGGAGCCGGATCGATGAGCAGTTCTTC. Its protein product is CASMSGRSRIDEQFF.

This clonotype was seen only a few times. The V call is TRBV5-1, the J call TRBJ2-7; D is uncertain. The germline V gene encodes CDR1 SGHRS and CDR2 YFSETQ. Trimming left V 0 bases short and J 3 bases short, with 16 bases between. The CDR3 is 16 amino acids. The CDR3 region has the DNA TGCGCCAGCAGCTTGGGCGGCAGGCCTCACCTCTACGAGCAGTACTTC. Its protein is CASSLGGRPHLYEQYF.

This clonotype was seen only a few times. The chain carries TRBV6-2 or TRBV6-3 and TRBJ2-1; TRBD2 matches 9 bases. Germline assignment: CDR1 MNHEY and CDR2 SVGEGT. The length of the CDR3 is 15 residues. Trimming removed 7 bases from V and 3 bases from J; junction bases left unmatched: 7. As DNA, the CDR3 is TGTGCCAGCAAGGTAGCGGGAGTTGTCTACAATGAGCAGTTCTTC. It yields the protein CASKVAGVVYNEQFF.

The rearrangement joins TRBV4-2 to TRBJ2-5; 15 positions agree with TRBD2. This CDR3 is built from 17 residues. CDR1 is LGHNA and CDR2 is YNFKEQ in the germline V gene. With V trimmed by 1 base and J by 2 bases, 2 bases remained unmatched. DNA for the CDR3: TGTGCCAGCAGCCAAGGGGGACTAGCGGGGGGTCAAGAGACCCAGTACTTC. It is translated as CASSQGGLAGGQETQYF.